These 16 T cell receptor beta chains were sequenced from one sample in a study of cytomegalovirus exposure and HLA in healthy donors. Amplification used 60 Vbeta primers and 13 Jbeta primers. Repertoires were generated with immunoSEQ multiplex PCR, while TCRdb's copy carries only in-frame clones and drops some. The table lists 150,000 or so clones, 55% to 75% of them singletons. The sequenced sample consisted of PBMCs. The receptor set was obtained from a human donor in good health.

The CDR3: CASSLGGGTSSYEQYF. In nucleotides, the CDR3 is TGTGCCAGTAGTCTGGGTGGAGGCACCTCCTCCTACGAGCAGTACTTC. J is TRBJ2-7 and V is TRBV19, with D perhaps TRBD2 (5 bases). The CDR3 runs to 16 residues. Germline V CDR1 and CDR2: LNHDA, SQIVND (reference sequence). Trimming left V 5 bases short and J 0 bases short, with 17 bases between.

V and J are TRBV7-9 and TRBJ2-7; TRBD1 might be the D (7 bases). Germline CDR1 is SEHNR and CDR2 is FQNEAQ (reference sequence). The CDR3 extends over 13 amino acids. Trimming stripped 5 bases from V and 7 bases from J, with 15 bases between. The CDR3 DNA is TGTGCCAGCAGCCTCCGGACAGGAGGGGAGCAGTACTTC. It codes for CASSLRTGGEQYF.

The chain links TRBV13 to TRBJ1-4; D call uncertain. This CDR3 comprises 12 residues. V lost 1 base, J lost 7 bases, and 4 bases lay in between. Germline loops: CDR1 PRHDT, CDR2 FYEKMQ (reference sequence). CDR3 protein: CASSLAVEKLFF. The CDR3 nucleotides are TGTGCCAGCAGCTTAGCGGTTGAAAAACTGTTTTTT.

This clone appeared a few times. The chain is built from TRBV27 and TRBJ1-6; TRBD1 matches at 9 bases. CDR3 length: 17 residues. The V and J ends lost 6 bases and 4 bases, in that order; junction bases with no gene match: 10. Germline V lookup: CDR1 MNHEY, CDR2 SMNVEV (reference sequence). The CDR3 protein is CASRLNTGGAYNSPLHF. The DNA for the CDR3 is TGTGCCAGCAGACTAAACACAGGGGGCGCTTATAATTCACCCCTCCACTTT.

The rearrangement uses TRBV19 and TRBJ1-5; TRBD1 is a possible D gene (6 bases). The germline V gene encodes CDR1 LNHDA and CDR2 SQIVND (reference sequence). V was pared by 5 bases and J by 0 bases, with 8 bases between. This CDR3 spans 14 amino acids. This chain's CDR3 is CASSSDSSNQPQHF. The DNA for the CDR3 is TGTGCCAGTAGTTCGGACAGTAGCAATCAGCCCCAGCATTTT.

The chain has TRBV9 and TRBJ2-2, with 8 nucleotides matching TRBD2. Germline lookup yields CDR1 SGDLS and CDR2 YYNGEE. Trimming at V came to 0 bases and at J to 4 bases, leaving 2 bases not matched to a gene. This CDR3 contains 15 residues. CDR3 nucleotides: TGTGCCAGCAGCGTAGTTGCGGGGGGCACCGGGGAGCTGTTTTTT. It is translated as CASSVVAGGTGELFF.

This chain joins TRBV30 and TRBJ1-4, with D uncertain. Trimming left V 0 bases short and J 4 bases short, with 9 bases between. This CDR3 comprises 14 residues. Germline V CDR1 and CDR2: GTSNPN, SVGIG (reference sequence). CDR3 in amino acids: CAWSVGLYNEKLFF. CDR3 bases: TGTGCCTGGAGTGTTGGGCTCTATAATGAAAAACTGTTTTTT.

The genes are TRBV7-9 and TRBJ1-2; D not certain. This CDR3 comprises 13 residues. Germline CDR1 reads SEHNR; CDR2 reads FQNEAQ (reference sequence). Trimming shortened V by 5 bases and J by 0 bases, and 7 bases separated the two germline ends. CDR3 sequence (DNA): TGTGCCAGCAGCCCCCGGTCTAACTATGGCTACACCTTC. This translates into CASSPRSNYGYTF. The whole variable domain, filled in from reference TRBV7-9 and TRBJ1-2, reads DTGVSQNPRHKITKRGQNVTFRCDPISEHNRLYWYRQTLGQGPEFLTYFQNEAQLEKSRLLSDRFSAERPKGSFSTLEIQRTEQGDSAMYLCASSPRSNYGYTFGSGTRLTVV.

The chain couples TRBV5-1 to TRBJ1-2; no definite D call. Trimming removed 0 bases from V and 0 bases from J, with 6 bases in between. The CDR3 is 14 residues long. Germline lookup yields CDR1 SGHRS and CDR2 YFSETQ. DNA of the CDR3: TGCGCCAGCAGCTTGGGTCAGTCTAACTATGGCTACACCTTC. Residues: CASSLGQSNYGYTF. Full variable domain (rest looked up from reference TRBV5-1 and TRBJ1-2): KAGVTQTPRYLIKTRGQQVTLSCSPISGHRSVSWYQQTPGQGLQFLFEYFSETQRNKGNFPGRFSGRQFSNSRSEMNVSTLELGDSALYLCASSLGQSNYGYTFGSGTRLTVV.

In regard to this clone: The same CDR3 also results from other DNA sequences found in this sample. The V call is TRBV27, the J call TRBJ1-1; possibly TRBD1 for D (6 bases). V lost 3 bases, J lost 1 base, and 9 bases lay in between. Germline lookup yields CDR1 MNHEY and CDR2 SMNVEV (reference sequence). CDR3 length: 14 residues. The DNA for the CDR3 is TGTGCCAGCAGTTTTCGAGGGGGGAACACTGAAGCTTTCTTT. It specifies CASSFRGGNTEAFF.

The chain recombines TRBV27 with TRBJ1-1; TRBD1 is a possible D gene (6 bases). Germline loops: CDR1 MNHEY, CDR2 SMNVEV (reference sequence). This CDR3 comprises 17 residues. V lost 0 bases, J lost 3 bases, and 17 bases lay in between. CDR3 nucleotides: TGTGCCAGCAGTTTATCGGGGTTACAGGGAGAGTACACTGAAGCTTTCTTT. Protein: CASSLSGLQGEYTEAFF.

The chain joins TRBV19 to TRBJ1-2; D might be TRBD1 (6 bases). In germline, CDR1 is LNHDA, CDR2 SQIVND (reference sequence). The CDR3 is 17 amino acids. Trimming removed 3 bases from V and 4 bases from J, with 21 bases in between. CDR3 loop: CASSISSWGPGAYGYTF. The CDR3 coding sequence is TGTGCCAGTAGTATTAGCTCGTGGGGACCAGGGGCCTATGGCTACACCTTC.

The chain is built from TRBV12-5 and TRBJ2-1; 8 nucleotides align to TRBD2. CDR3 length equals 16 residues. Germline loops: CDR1 LGHNT, CDR2 FRNRAP. After removal of 2 bases from V and 6 bases from J, the junction contained 9 bases not matched to a gene. CDR3 sequence: CASGLLTGGIGNEQFF. The DNA for the CDR3 is TGTGCTAGTGGTTTGCTCACGGGGGGGATAGGCAATGAGCAGTTCTTC.

This clone is a singleton in its sample. The CDR3 nucleotides are TGTGCCAGCAGCTCATCGGTAGCCCTATACGAGCAGTACTTC. Amino acid sequence: CASSSSVALYEQYF. This sequence joins TRBV7-2 and TRBJ2-7; D is uncertain. Germline V gene sequence: CDR1 SGHTA, CDR2 FQGNSA. Trimming cost V 4 bases and J 4 bases, with 14 bases left between them. CDR3 length: 14 residues.

The V call is TRBV19, the J call TRBJ1-5, with 7 bases matching TRBD1. Looked up from germline, CDR1 is LNHDA and CDR2 is SQIVND (reference sequence). V trimming: 3 bases; J trimming: 9 bases; junction bases outside the gene matches: 11. CDR3 length equals 15 residues. The CDR3 nucleotides read TGTGCCAGTAGTATGGAAGGACAGGCTTCTTCGCCCCAGCATTTT. Its protein product is CASSMEGQASSPQHF.

This sequence joins TRBV29-1 and TRBJ1-2; maybe TRBD1 (6 bases). The length of the CDR3 is 13 residues. In germline, CDR1 is SQVTM, CDR2 ANQGSEA. The V end was cut by 4 bases, the J end by 6 bases, with 15 bases between. CDR3 loop: CSVAPMDRDGYTF. The DNA for the CDR3 is TGCAGCGTTGCGCCTATGGACAGAGATGGCTACACCTTC.